The 20 T cell receptor beta chains presented below share a single source sample, sequenced in a study of T cell repertoires in cytomegalovirus infection. Their recognized antigens are unknown. TCRdb analysed the reads with MiXCR anew, one entry per CDR3 protein. The table lists about 890,000 distinct CDR3 sequences, around 32% of them singletons. Sequenced here: cultured CD8+ T cells from PBMCs, sampled from culture after CMV antigen stimulation. These receptors all come from a human donor in good health (CMV status not recorded). Some clones in this sample may be carry-over from other donors' samples.

J is TRBJ2-7 and V is TRBV6-2 or TRBV6-3; perhaps D is TRBD1 or TRBD2 (5 bases each). Trimming shortened V by 6 bases and J by 5 bases, and 17 bases separated the two germline ends. Germline V gene sequence: CDR1 MNHEY, CDR2 SVGEGT. CDR3 size: 14 residues. CDR3 bases: TGTGCCAGCAGCCCCGTGAGGGGATGGGACGAGCAGTACGTC. Residues: CASSPVRGWDEQYV.

This chain joins TRBV27 and TRBJ1-6, with TRBD1 matching over 7 bases. The CDR3 has 15 residues. V lost 5 bases and J lost 7; bases outside the gene matches: 8. CDR1 is MNHEY and CDR2 is SMNVEV in the germline V gene (reference sequence). The CDR3 nucleotides read TGTGCCAGCAGTCCCCGACAGGGTTGGAATTCACCCCTCCACTTT. Its protein product is CASSPRQGWNSPLHF.

This clonotype was seen at least ten times. The chain employs TRBV6-1 and TRBJ1-4; TRBD1 might be the D (6 bases). The V gene lost 3 bases and the J gene lost 8 bases, with 22 bases spanning the gap. CDR1 is MNHNS and CDR2 is SASEGT in the germline V gene. The CDR3 contains 17 residues. The CDR3 DNA is TGTGCCAGCAGTGATCGCTCAGGGGCGGTTGGTAGGGAAAAACTGTTTTTT. Translated: CASSDRSGAVGREKLFF.

The rearrangement joins TRBV12-3 or TRBV12-4 to TRBJ2-3; 8 bases fit TRBD2. This CDR3 contains 16 residues. V gave up 5 bases and J gave up 2 bases; unmatched junction bases: 9. In DNA, the CDR3 is TGTGCCAGCAGTCGGACTAGCTACCCCTTCACAGATACGCAGTATTTT. It is translated as CASSRTSYPFTDTQYF.

The V call is TRBV6-6, the J call TRBJ1-1; D is unclear. The CDR3 length is 12 residues. CDR1 is MNHNY and CDR2 is SVGAGI in the germline V gene (reference sequence). V was cut by 2 bases and J by 8 bases, with 9 bases left in between. The CDR3 loop reads CASSYVPLEAFF. In nucleotides, the CDR3 is TGTGCCAGCAGTTACGTGCCTTTAGAAGCTTTCTTT.

Comments on this clonotype: A read error may produce the germline difference seen at one junction end. The chain recombines TRBV7-9 with TRBJ2-1, with 8 bases identical to TRBD2. CDR1 is SEHNR and CDR2 is FQNEAQ in the germline V gene (reference sequence). The CDR3 covers 15 residues. This CDR3 is CANSFRLAQYNEQFF. The CDR3 DNA follows: TGTGCCAACAGCTTCAGACTAGCGCAGTACAATGAGCAGTTCTTC.

This clonotype has just a few counts. J is TRBJ2-1 and V is TRBV6-5, with D perhaps matching TRBD1 (6 bases). Trimming took 0 bases from V and 8 from J, leaving 8 bases between them. Germline CDR1 MNHEY, CDR2 SVGAGI. This CDR3 has 13 residues. The CDR3 DNA reads as TGTGCCAGCAGTTACTCGACAGGACATGAGCAGTTCTTC. Translating it yields CASSYSTGHEQFF.

This clonotype was observed a few times. The rearrangement links TRBV6-1 to TRBJ2-7; 8 bases map to TRBD1. J was trimmed by 3 bases and V by 6 bases; bases with no gene match: 7. The CDR3 contains 14 residues. Germline V gene data show CDR1 as MNHNS and CDR2 as SASEGT. CDR3 DNA sequence: TGTGCCAGCAGACCATCCGGGACAGGCTACGAGCAGTACGTC. Translation: CASRPSGTGYEQYV.

This chain links TRBV25-1 with TRBJ1-6, with unresolved D. Germline CDR1 reads MGHDK; CDR2 reads SYGVNS. V was pared by 2 bases and J by 6 bases, with 11 bases between. This CDR3 is 15 amino acids long. As DNA, the CDR3 is TGTGCCAGCAGTGAAGACAATCGGATTAATTCACCCCTCCACTTT. It translates to CASSEDNRINSPLHF.

This chain joins TRBV7-9 and TRBJ2-3; a possible D gene is TRBD2 (6 bases). This CDR3 has 16 residues. Trimming removed 1 base from V and 6 bases from J, with 17 bases in between. Germline V gene lookup returns CDR1 SEHNR and CDR2 FQNEAQ (reference sequence). The CDR3 DNA is TGTGCCAGCAGCTTAGTCGGAGGGCCCGGAGGGGATACGCAGTATTTT. Translated, it gives CASSLVGGPGGDTQYF.

The sample holds a few counts of this clonotype. One end of the junction fails to match germline, which may point to a read error. The chain is built from TRBV18 and TRBJ1-1; D is undetermined. The CDR3 covers 17 residues. Germline CDR1 is KGHSH and CDR2 is LQKENI. CDR3 sequence (DNA): TGTGTCAGCTCACCACCATTAGTAAACTCAATGAACACTGAAGCTTTCTTT. Amino acids: CVSSPPLVNSMNTEAFF.

The rearrangement uses TRBV6-1 and TRBJ1-4; D is uncertain. V was trimmed by 3 bases and J by 4 bases, leaving 12 bases between them. The germline V gene has CDR1 MNHNS and CDR2 SASEGT. The CDR3 contains 15 residues. CDR3 DNA sequence: TGTGCCAGCAGTGAGTCGCCCAGTCTTAATGAAAAACTGTTTTTT. It specifies CASSESPSLNEKLFF.

Only a few counts were recorded for this clonotype. The V gene is TRBV19, the J gene TRBJ1-1, with a weak D call TRBD1 (5 bases). V gave up 8 bases and J gave up 1 base, with 11 bases separating them. This CDR3 comprises 13 residues. CDR1 and CDR2 from the germline V gene are LNHDA and SQIVND (reference sequence). For the CDR3, the DNA is TGTGCCAGTGGGGACCACAGGAACACTGAAGCTTTCTTT. This encodes CASGDHRNTEAFF.

This clonotype was counted between two and nine times. The chain employs TRBV6-1 and TRBJ2-7; D may be TRBD1 (6 bases). The CDR3 is 15 amino acids. Germline V gives CDR1 MNHNS, CDR2 SASEGT. With 6 bases removed from V and 3 bases from J, the gap between germline ends came to 18 bases. CDR3 nucleotides: TGTGCCAGCAGCGAGGGACATTCGCAGAGCTACGAGCAGTACGTC. Encoded protein: CASSEGHSQSYEQYV.

Concerning this clonotype: A read error may be the cause here, since a much bigger clone is one base away. This chain joins TRBV7-2 and TRBJ2-3, with D possibly matching TRBD1 (6 bases). The V end was cut by 2 bases, the J end by 3 bases, with 9 bases between. The germline CDR1 and CDR2 sequences are SGHTA and FQGNSA. The length of the CDR3 is 14 residues. This CDR3 is CTSSLPGTTDTQYF. The DNA of the CDR3 is TGTACCAGCAGCTTACCGGGGACAACAGATACGCAGTATTTT.

The chain couples TRBV5-8 to TRBJ2-7; 9 bases fit TRBD2. J lost 3 bases, V lost 0 bases, and 4 bases had no gene match. CDR3 length equals 15 residues. Germline-derived CDR1 and CDR2 are SGHTS and YDEGEE. The CDR3 here is CASSLGGLALYEQYV. The CDR3 DNA reads TGTGCCAGCAGCTTGGGGGGACTAGCTCTCTACGAGCAGTACGTC.

In this sample, this clonotype turned up a few times. The CDR3 region has the DNA TGCGCCAGCAGCCAAGGGCGGGGGCCCACTGAAGCTTTCTTT. Amino acid sequence: CASSQGRGPTEAFF. The chain joins TRBV4-1 to TRBJ1-1; possible D gene TRBD1, 6 bases. CDR1 is MGHRA and CDR2 is YSYEKL in the germline V gene. This CDR3 is 14 amino acids long. V was shortened by 1 base and J by 4 bases, with 10 bases between the two germline ends.

This clonotype was recorded many times. The gene calls are TRBV19 and TRBJ1-1; no reliable D call. Germline CDR1 and CDR2: LNHDA and SQIVND (reference sequence). This CDR3 contains 13 residues. Trimming removed 5 bases at V and 0 bases at J, with 7 bases between. Here the CDR3 DNA reads TGTGCCAGTAGTGCAGGAATGAACACTGAAGCTTTCTTT. The encoded protein is CASSAGMNTEAFF.

This chain links TRBV7-9 with TRBJ1-4; tentative D call: TRBD1 (6 bases). The germline CDR1 and CDR2 sequences are SEHNR and FQNEAQ (reference sequence). V was clipped by 5 bases and J by 7 bases, with 17 bases between them. This CDR3 region has 15 residues. CDR3 in amino acids: CASSPALGGGEKLFF. CDR3 DNA: TGTGCCAGCAGCCCCGCCCTGGGGGGCGGTGAAAAACTGTTTTTT. Together with reference TRBV7-9 and TRBJ1-4, the CDR3 gives the full variable domain: DTGVSQNPRHKITKRGQNVTFRCDPISEHNRLYWYRQTLGQGPEFLTYFQNEAQLEKSRLLSDRFSAERPKGSFSTLEIQRTEQGDSAMYLCASSPALGGGEKLFFGSGTQLSVL.

The rearrangement joins TRBV20-1 to TRBJ2-7; a possible D gene is TRBD2 (5 bases). Per the germline V gene, CDR1 is DFQATT and CDR2 is SNEGSKA (reference sequence). The germline V and J ends were trimmed by 3 bases and 4 bases, with 13 bases remaining between them. CDR3 length: 13 residues. CDR3 amino acids: CSAREDPEYEQYV. The DNA of the CDR3 is TGCAGTGCTAGGGAGGACCCGGAGTACGAGCAGTACGTC.